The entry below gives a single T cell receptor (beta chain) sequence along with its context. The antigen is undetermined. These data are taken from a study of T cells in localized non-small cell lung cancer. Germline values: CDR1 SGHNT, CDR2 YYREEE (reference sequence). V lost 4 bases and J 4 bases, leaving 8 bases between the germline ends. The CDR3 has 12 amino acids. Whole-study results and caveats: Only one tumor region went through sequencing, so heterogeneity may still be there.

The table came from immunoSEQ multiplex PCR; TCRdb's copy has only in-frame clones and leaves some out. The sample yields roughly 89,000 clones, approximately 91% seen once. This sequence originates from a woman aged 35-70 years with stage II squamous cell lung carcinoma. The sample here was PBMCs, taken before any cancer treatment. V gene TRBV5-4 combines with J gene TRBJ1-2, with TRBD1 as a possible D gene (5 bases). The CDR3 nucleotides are TGTGCCAGCAGCACAGACAGCTATGGCTACACCTTC. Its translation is CASSTDSYGYTF.